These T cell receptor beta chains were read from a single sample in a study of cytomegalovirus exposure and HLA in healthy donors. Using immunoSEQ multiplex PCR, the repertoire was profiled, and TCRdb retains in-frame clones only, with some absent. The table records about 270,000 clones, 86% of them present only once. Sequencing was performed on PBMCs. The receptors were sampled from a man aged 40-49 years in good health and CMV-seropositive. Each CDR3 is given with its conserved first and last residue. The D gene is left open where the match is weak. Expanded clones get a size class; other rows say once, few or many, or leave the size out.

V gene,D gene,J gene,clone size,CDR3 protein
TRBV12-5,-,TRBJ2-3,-,CASGLALTDTQYF
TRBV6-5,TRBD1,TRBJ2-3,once,CASSYSFEGAGTQYF
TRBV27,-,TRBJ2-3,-,CASSFSGLTSTDTQYF
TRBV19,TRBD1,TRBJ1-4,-,CASSRTGEVLSEKLFF
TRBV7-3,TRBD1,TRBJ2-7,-,CASSPGTANSYEQYF
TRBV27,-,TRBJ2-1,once,CASSFQGAYNEQFF
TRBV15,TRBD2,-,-,CATSVLAVSSYEQYF
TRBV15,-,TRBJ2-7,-,CATSRVGLNYEQYF
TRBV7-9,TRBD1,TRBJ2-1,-,CASSPPRTGGNEQFF
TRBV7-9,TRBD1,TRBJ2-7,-,CASSLTGVSEQYF
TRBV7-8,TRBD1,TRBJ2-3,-,CASSSDRGVFADTQYF
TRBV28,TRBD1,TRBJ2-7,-,CASSRLKDRGYEQYF
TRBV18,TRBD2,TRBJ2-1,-,CASSPGLAGVHNEQFF
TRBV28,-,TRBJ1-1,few,CASSSGFRTEAFF
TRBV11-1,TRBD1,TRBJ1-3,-,CASSPRDSSGNTIYF
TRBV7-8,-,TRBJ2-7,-,CASSTDVAGTTYEQYF
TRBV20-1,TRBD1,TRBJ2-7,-,CSSGQGWEQYF
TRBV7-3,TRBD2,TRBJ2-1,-,CASSRLAGGPWNEQFF
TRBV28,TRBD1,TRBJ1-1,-,CASSRQGITEAFF
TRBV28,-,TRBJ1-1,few,CASSLPQGEAFF
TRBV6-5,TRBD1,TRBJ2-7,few,CASNEQGAYEQYF
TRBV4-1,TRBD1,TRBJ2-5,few,CASSHQMTGTAKETQYF
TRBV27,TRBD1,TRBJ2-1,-,CASSLSWTGMRNEQFF
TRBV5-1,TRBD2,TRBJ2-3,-,CASSGGLAGATDTQYF
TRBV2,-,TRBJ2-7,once,CASSSYAGRQVSSYEQYF
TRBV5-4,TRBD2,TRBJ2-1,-,CASSLGTRGHNEQFF
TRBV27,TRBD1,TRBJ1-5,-,CAITTPGQWFYSNQPQHF
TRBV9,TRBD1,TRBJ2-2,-,CASSPGQDTGELFF
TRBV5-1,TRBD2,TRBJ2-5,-,CASSLGLAAQETQYF
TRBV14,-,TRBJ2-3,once,CASSHDPRRQPTQYF
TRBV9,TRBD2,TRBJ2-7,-,CASSGLGGSLHEQYF
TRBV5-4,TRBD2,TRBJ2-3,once,CASSLVAGEGTDTQYF
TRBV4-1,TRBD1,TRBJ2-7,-,CASSRTPQGDPYEQYF
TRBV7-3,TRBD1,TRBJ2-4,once,CASSLNRGAKNIQYF
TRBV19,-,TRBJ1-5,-,CASSIRTYSNQPQHF
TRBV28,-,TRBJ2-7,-,CGSGPGAYEQYF
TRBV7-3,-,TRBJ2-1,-,CASSPDRSSYNEQFF
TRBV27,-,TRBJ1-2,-,CASRGTGGGYTF
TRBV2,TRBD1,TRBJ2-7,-,CASRGDSSYEQYF
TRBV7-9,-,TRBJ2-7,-,CASSPPDSSYEQYF
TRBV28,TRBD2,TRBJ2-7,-,CASSKGLARNEQYF
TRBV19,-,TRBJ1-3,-,CASSPLLSSGNTIYF
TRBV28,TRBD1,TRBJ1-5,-,CASSFPFRGNLRQPQHF